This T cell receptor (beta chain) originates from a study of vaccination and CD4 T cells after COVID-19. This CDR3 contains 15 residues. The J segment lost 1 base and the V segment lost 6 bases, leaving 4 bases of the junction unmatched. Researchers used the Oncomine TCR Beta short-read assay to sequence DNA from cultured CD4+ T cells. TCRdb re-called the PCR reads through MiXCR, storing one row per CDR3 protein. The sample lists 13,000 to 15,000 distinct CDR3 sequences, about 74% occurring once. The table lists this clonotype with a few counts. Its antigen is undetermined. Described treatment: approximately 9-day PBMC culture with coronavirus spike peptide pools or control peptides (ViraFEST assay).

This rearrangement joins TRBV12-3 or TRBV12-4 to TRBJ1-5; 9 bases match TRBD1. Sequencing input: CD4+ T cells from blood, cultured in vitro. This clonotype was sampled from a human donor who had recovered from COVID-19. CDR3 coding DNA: TGTGCCAGCAGCAACAGGGGGCAGAGCAATCAGCCCCAGCATTTT. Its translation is CASSNRGQSNQPQHF.